A single sample gave rise to the 21 T cell receptor beta chains below, sequenced in a study of T cells in Graves' hyperthyroidism and ophthalmopathy. RNA transcripts yielded amplified TCR beta CDR3 regions. The HTBI set primed first-round TCR CDR3 RT-PCR. MiXCR, applied by TCRdb to the multiplex PCR reads, yields one record per CDR3 protein. Of hundreds of thousands of distinct CDR3 sequences in the sample, around a quarter were seen once. The sample consisted of blood. The receptors shown here come from a man aged 50-59 years with Graves' hyperthyroidism.

This clonotype was seen many times. The chain is built from TRBV28 and TRBJ2-7, with 12 bases aligning to TRBD2. Per germline, CDR1 MDHEN and CDR2 SYDVKM. The CDR3 runs to 20 residues. Germline trimming cut 5 bases from V and 3 bases from J; bases unmatched to any gene: 20. CDR3 region: CASSPRTSGISSWAYYEQYF. The DNA of the CDR3 is TGTGCCAGCAGTCCCCGGACTAGCGGGATTTCCTCTTGGGCTTACTACGAGCAGTACTTC.

This clonotype was seen more than once but under ten times. This chain uses TRBV7-8 with TRBJ1-5; D is ambiguous. Between the trimmed V and J ends, which lost 8 bases and 3 bases, there was a span of 20 bases. From germline, CDR1 is SGHVS and CDR2 FQNEAQ. This CDR3 is built from 16 residues. CDR3 in amino acids: CASGRRGNIYNQPQHF. The CDR3 region has the DNA TGTGCCAGCGGACGCCGCGGTAACATCTACAATCAGCCCCAGCATTTT.

This clonotype was detected many times. The genes are TRBV29-1 and TRBJ2-3; tentative D call: TRBD1 (6 bases). CDR3 length: 11 residues. V was shortened by 7 bases and J by 4 bases, with 9 bases between the two germline ends. Germline V CDR1 and CDR2: SQVTM, ANQGSEA. CDR3 protein: CSGWGPDTQYF. CDR3 coding DNA: TGCAGCGGTTGGGGGCCAGATACGCAGTATTTT.

To note about this clonotype: Its ends do not fully match the called genes, so a read error is possible. The chain joins TRBV2 to TRBJ2-1; D remains ambiguous. Germline-derived CDR1 and CDR2 are SNHLY and FYNNEI. This CDR3 contains 11 residues. The CDR3 region is CASQLGIGQVF. CDR3 DNA sequence: TGTGCCAGCCAACTGGGAATAGGCCAGGTCTTC. Filled out from reference TRBV2 and TRBJ2-1, the complete variable domain reads EPEVTQTPSHQVTQMGQEVILRCVPISNHLYFYWYRQILGQKVEFLVSFYNNEISEKSEIFDDQFSVERPDGSNFTLKIRSTKLEDSAMYFCASQLGIGQVFGPGTRLTVL.

This clonotype has just a few counts. The chain couples TRBV7-8 to TRBJ1-5; D unclear. Trimming shortened V by 1 base and J by 7 bases, and 14 bases separated the two germline ends. The CDR3 length is 15 residues. In germline, CDR1 is SGHVS, CDR2 FQNEAQ. The CDR3 DNA reads as TGTGCCAGCAGCTTAGGCCAGGCGCGAGTCCAGCCCCAGCATTTT. Its translation: CASSLGQARVQPQHF.

The V and J genes are TRBV5-1 and TRBJ1-6; D is possibly TRBD1 (5 bases). Trimming took off 5 bases at V and 10 bases at J, with 10 bases between the two ends. From germline, CDR1 is SGHRS and CDR2 YFSETQ. There are 12 residues in the CDR3. The CDR3 nucleotides are TGCGCCAGCAGTAGAGGGGAGTCACCCCTCCACTTT. It yields the protein CASSRGESPLHF.

V and J are TRBV19 and TRBJ2-1; tentatively, D is TRBD2 (5 bases). Germline CDR1 and CDR2: LNHDA and SQIVND (reference sequence). Trimming shortened V by 5 bases and J by 9 bases, and 20 bases separated the two germline ends. The CDR3 has 15 amino acids. This CDR3 reads CASSGLDGMVAEQFF. The CDR3 DNA sequence: TGTGCCAGTAGTGGGTTGGACGGGATGGTCGCTGAGCAGTTCTTC.

This clonotype was seen a handful of times. The chain is built from TRBV13 and TRBJ2-7; 8 bases are shared with TRBD2. The V segment lost 0 bases and the J segment 2 bases; nucleotides outside the gene matches: 12. The CDR3 is 18 amino acids. Germline V gene lookup returns CDR1 PRHDT and CDR2 FYEKMQ (reference sequence). CDR3 protein: CASSLGLSPGGLPYEQYF. The DNA for the CDR3 is TGTGCCAGCAGCTTAGGCCTGTCCCCGGGAGGGCTCCCCTACGAGCAGTACTTC.

This clonotype is a singleton in its sample. V and J are TRBV30 and TRBJ2-7, with D perhaps matching TRBD2 (7 bases). The germline CDR1 and CDR2 sequences are GTSNPN and SVGIG (reference sequence). Trimming left V 5 bases short and J 1 base short, with 12 bases between. This CDR3 region has 13 residues. CDR3 nucleotides: TGTGCCTGGTCACAGGGACTATCCTACGAGCAGTACTTC. This encodes CAWSQGLSYEQYF.

The chain employs TRBV2 and TRBJ1-1; 9 nucleotides align to TRBD1. CDR3 size: 15 residues. V lost 5 bases and J lost 8; bases outside the gene matches: 12. From germline, CDR1 is SNHLY and CDR2 FYNNEI. The CDR3 DNA sequence: TGTGCCAGCAGTACCCAAGGACAGGGGCAAGCCGAAGCTTTCTTT. It encodes CASSTQGQGQAEAFF.

This clonotype appeared a few times. The genes are TRBV6-5 and TRBJ2-1; 7 positions match TRBD1. CDR1 and CDR2 (germline): MNHEY, SVGAGI. CDR3 length: 15 residues. Trimming took 0 bases from V and 7 from J; bases not matched to a gene: 6. The DNA for the CDR3 is TGTGCCAGCAGTTACTCGAGGGGGCAGAAAAATGAGCAGTTCTTC. It translates to CASSYSRGQKNEQFF.

This clonotype was observed a handful of times. This chain connects TRBV27 to TRBJ2-7; D call uncertain. The germline V and J ends were trimmed by 4 bases and 3 bases, with 10 bases remaining between them. Germline V CDR1 and CDR2: MNHEY, SMNVEV (reference sequence). The CDR3 is 13 amino acids. CDR3 protein: CASSWTGRYEQYF. As DNA, the CDR3 is TGTGCCAGCAGTTGGACGGGCCGCTACGAGCAGTACTTC.

The chain uses TRBV6-1 and TRBJ2-7, with D unclear. Germline V gene lookup returns CDR1 MNHNS and CDR2 SASEGT. Deletions cut 2 bases from V and 7 bases from J, with 6 bases between. The CDR3 has 11 amino acids. This CDR3 is CASSESLEQYF. CDR3 nucleotide sequence: TGTGCCAGCAGTGAATCGTTAGAGCAGTACTTC.

The rearrangement links TRBV14 to TRBJ2-5, with a possible D match to TRBD1 (5 bases). V lost 6 bases and J 2 bases, leaving 13 bases between the germline ends. The CDR3 is made up of 14 amino acids. Germline V gene data show CDR1 as SGHDN and CDR2 as FVKESK. The CDR3 coding sequence is TGTGCCAGCAGAGACTCCCAGGGACAAGAGACCCAGTACTTC. Amino acid sequence: CASRDSQGQETQYF.

The chain couples TRBV3-1 to TRBJ2-7; D is undetermined. The CDR3 loop spans 14 amino acids. Germline V gene data show CDR1 as LGHDT and CDR2 as YNNKEL (reference sequence). V shed 2 bases and J shed 5 bases, with 13 bases lying between them. The CDR3 nucleotides read TGTGCCAGCAGCCAAAGTGTTCAGAGCAACGAGCAGTACTTC. As protein: CASSQSVQSNEQYF.

V gene TRBV7-6 combines with J gene TRBJ1-2, with D possibly being TRBD1 (5 bases). The CDR3 has 15 residues. With 0 bases removed from V and 8 bases from J, the gap between germline ends came to 16 bases. Per the germline V gene, CDR1 is SGHVS and CDR2 is FNYEAQ. The CDR3 region is CASSLARRGPVGYTF. The CDR3 bases are TGTGCCAGCAGCTTAGCGCGTCGGGGACCAGTGGGCTACACCTTC. The complete variable domain, with remaining parts taken from reference TRBV7-6 and TRBJ1-2, reads GAGVSQSPRYKVTKRGQDVALRCDPISGHVSLYWYRQALGQGPEFLTYFNYEAQQDKSGLPNDRFSAERPEGSISTLTIQRTEQRDSAMYRCASSLARRGPVGYTFGSGTRLTVV.

This clonotype was counted at least ten times. The rearrangement links TRBV18 to TRBJ1-1, with 8 bases identical to TRBD1. Germline values: CDR1 KGHSH, CDR2 LQKENI. With V trimmed by 8 bases and J by 7 bases, 9 bases remained unmatched. This CDR3 contains 13 residues. The CDR3: CASRTGRQNEAFF. In nucleotides, the CDR3 is TGTGCCAGCAGGACAGGGAGGCAAAATGAAGCTTTCTTT.

The gene calls are TRBV7-9 and TRBJ2-7; 13 nucleotides agree with TRBD2. The CDR3 length is 18 residues. With V trimmed by 3 bases and J by 0 bases, 8 bases remained unmatched. From germline, CDR1 is SEHNR and CDR2 FQNEAQ (reference sequence). The CDR3 here is CASSLGTSGTFSSYEQYF. CDR3 nucleotide sequence: TGTGCCAGCAGCTTGGGGACTAGCGGGACCTTTAGCTCCTACGAGCAGTACTTC.

J is TRBJ2-1 and V is TRBV19; D perhaps matches TRBD2 (5 bases). The CDR3 covers 14 residues. Germline V gene lookup returns CDR1 LNHDA and CDR2 SQIVND (reference sequence). The V and J ends lost 7 bases and 1 base respectively, with 11 bases between them. CDR3 bases: TGTGCCAGTAACATAGCGAGGTCCTACAATGAGCAGTTCTTC. This codes for CASNIARSYNEQFF. Filled out from reference TRBV19 and TRBJ2-1, the complete variable domain reads DGGITQSPKYLFRKEGQNVTLSCEQNLNHDAMYWYRQDPGQGLRLIYYSQIVNDFQKGDIAEGYSVSREKKESFPLTVTSAQKNPTAFYLCASNIARSYNEQFFGPGTRLTVL.

This clonotype was detected only a few times. The rearrangement uses TRBV3-1 and TRBJ1-4; D is ambiguous. Germline V lookup: CDR1 LGHDT, CDR2 YNNKEL (reference sequence). V was shortened by 8 bases and J by 5 bases, with 15 bases between the two germline ends. This CDR3 comprises 14 residues. The CDR3 bases are TGTGCCAGCCGACGTTTCGGTTTAAATGAAAAACTGTTTTTT. It is translated as CASRRFGLNEKLFF.

This rearrangement joins TRBV18 to TRBJ2-7; D may correspond to TRBD1 or TRBD2 (5 bases each). Trimming took 2 bases from V and 7 from J, leaving 15 bases between them. CDR3 size: 14 residues. Looked up from germline, CDR1 is KGHSH and CDR2 is LQKENI. The CDR3 reads CASSPGTAPQEQYF. The CDR3 DNA follows: TGTGCCAGCTCACCAGGGACGGCCCCTCAGGAGCAGTACTTC. The whole variable domain, filled in from reference TRBV18 and TRBJ2-7, reads NAGVMQNPRHLVRRRGQEARLRCSPMKGHSHVYWYRQLPEEGLKFMVYLQKENIIDESGMPKERFSAEFPKEGPSILRIQQVVRGDSAAYFCASSPGTAPQEQYFGPGTRLTVT.